Below are 10 T cell receptor beta chains sequenced from a single sample in a study of cytomegalovirus exposure and HLA in healthy donors. Here immunoSEQ multiplex PCR was the method, and the copy in TCRdb shows in-frame clones only, minus some. The sample has 90,000 to 120,000 clones; approximately 86% are singletons. Sequenced input: PBMCs. Receptors were obtained from a woman aged 18 to 35 in good health and CMV-seronegative.

This clone was counted between two and nine times. V gene TRBV4-1 combines with J gene TRBJ1-2; the match to TRBD1 covers 7 bases. V lost 5 bases and J lost 6; bases outside the gene matches: 6. The CDR3 has 13 amino acids. Looked up from germline, CDR1 is MGHRA and CDR2 is YSYEKL. The CDR3 sequence is CASSSTGVDGYTF. CDR3 coding DNA: TGCGCCAGCAGCTCCACAGGGGTCGATGGCTACACCTTC.

The chain combines TRBV19 with TRBJ1-1; 8 bases are a match to TRBD1. Germline V gives CDR1 LNHDA, CDR2 SQIVND (reference sequence). This CDR3 region has 14 residues. V dropped 2 bases and J dropped 2; count of bases not matched to a gene: 1. As DNA, the CDR3 is TGTGCCAGTAGTATACAGGGGGCTAACACTGAAGCTTTCTTT. Translating gives CASSIQGANTEAFF.

V gene TRBV27 combines with J gene TRBJ2-5, with 10 bases identical to TRBD1. J gave up 7 bases and V 5 bases, and 7 bases lay outside the gene matches. The CDR3 spans 14 residues. Looked up from germline, CDR1 is MNHEY and CDR2 is SMNVEV (reference sequence). The CDR3 DNA reads as TGTGCCAGCAGTACCTCCGGGACAGGGGTGACCCAGTACTTC. It encodes CASSTSGTGVTQYF.

J is TRBJ2-1 and V is TRBV7-2; 10 bases line up with TRBD2. The CDR3 has 15 amino acids. CDR1 and CDR2 (germline): SGHTA, FQGNSA. V trimming: 4 bases; J trimming: 2 bases; junction bases outside the gene matches: 2. This chain's CDR3 is CASSYSGGPYNEQFF. The CDR3 DNA reads TGTGCCAGCAGCTATAGCGGGGGGCCCTACAATGAGCAGTTCTTC.

The chain recombines TRBV9 with TRBJ2-3, with no clear D. The CDR3 is 14 residues long. Trimming removed 2 bases at V and 2 bases at J, with 9 bases between. In germline, CDR1 is SGDLS, CDR2 YYNGEE. CDR3 in DNA: TGTGCCAGCAGCGTCTCTCGCTACACAGATACGCAGTATTTT. It translates to CASSVSRYTDTQYF. Full variable domain (outside the CDR3, taken from reference TRBV9 and TRBJ2-3): DSGVTQTPKHLITATGQRVTLRCSPRSGDLSVYWYQQSLDQGLQFLIQYYNGEERAKGNILERFSAQQFPDLHSELNLSSLELGDSALYFCASSVSRYTDTQYFGPGTRLTVL.

The chain combines TRBV9 with TRBJ2-1; 13 nucleotides align to TRBD2. V lost 0 bases and J lost 5; bases outside the gene matches: 5. CDR3 size: 17 residues. Germline V CDR1 and CDR2: SGDLS, YYNGEE. The chain's CDR3 is CASSVAPTSGGNNEQFF. The DNA for the CDR3 is TGTGCCAGCAGCGTAGCTCCGACTAGCGGGGGGAACAATGAGCAGTTCTTC.

The genes are TRBV2 and TRBJ2-2; a weak D match, TRBD2 (5 bases). The V gene's germline CDR1 is SNHLY and CDR2 FYNNEI. This CDR3 has 15 residues. The V end was cut by 6 bases, the J end by 0 bases, with 11 bases between. The CDR3 DNA reads TGTGCCAGCAGGTCTACCGGGACGAACACCGGGGAGCTGTTTTTT. It codes for CASRSTGTNTGELFF.

V usage is TRBV28 and J usage is TRBJ2-3; 10 nucleotides match TRBD1. Germline trimming cut 7 bases from V and 3 bases from J; bases unmatched to any gene: 7. From germline, CDR1 is MDHEN and CDR2 SYDVKM. The CDR3 sequence is 15 residues long. This CDR3 reads CASKTGGGGTDTQYF. In DNA, the CDR3 is TGTGCCAGCAAGACAGGGGGCGGGGGAACAGATACGCAGTATTTT.

V is TRBV6-1 and J is TRBJ1-5; D is uncertain. The CDR3 consists of 17 residues. Looked up from germline, CDR1 is MNHNS and CDR2 is SASEGT. V was pared by 3 bases and J by 5 bases, with 20 bases between. The CDR3 coding sequence is TGTGCCAGCAGTGATTACGGGTACTACACGGTTGATCAGCCCCAGCATTTT. Translation gives CASSDYGYYTVDQPQHF.

The V and J genes are TRBV2 and TRBJ2-7, with D maybe TRBD2 (7 bases). The germline CDR1 and CDR2 sequences are SNHLY and FYNNEI. This CDR3 has 14 amino acids. Trimming took 5 bases from V and 2 from J, leaving 13 bases between them. CDR3 loop: CASSRGGGAYEQYF. In DNA, the CDR3 is TGTGCCAGCAGTCGAGGCGGGGGCGCCTACGAGCAGTACTTC.